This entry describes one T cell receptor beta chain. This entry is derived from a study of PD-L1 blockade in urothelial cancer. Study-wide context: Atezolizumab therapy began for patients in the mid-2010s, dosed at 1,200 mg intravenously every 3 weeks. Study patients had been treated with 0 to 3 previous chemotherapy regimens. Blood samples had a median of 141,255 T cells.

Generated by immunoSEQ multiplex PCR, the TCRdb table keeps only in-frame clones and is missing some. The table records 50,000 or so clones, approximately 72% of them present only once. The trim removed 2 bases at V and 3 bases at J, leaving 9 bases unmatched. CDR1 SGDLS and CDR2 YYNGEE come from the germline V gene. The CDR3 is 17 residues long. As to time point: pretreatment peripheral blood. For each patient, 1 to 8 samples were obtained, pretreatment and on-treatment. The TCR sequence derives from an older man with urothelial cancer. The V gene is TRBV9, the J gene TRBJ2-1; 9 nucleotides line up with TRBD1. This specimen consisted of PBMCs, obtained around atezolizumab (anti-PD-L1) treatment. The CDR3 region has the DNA TGTGCCAGCAGCGTCACCGCCGGGACAGGGCGCTACAATGAGCAGTTCTTC. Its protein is CASSVTAGTGRYNEQFF.